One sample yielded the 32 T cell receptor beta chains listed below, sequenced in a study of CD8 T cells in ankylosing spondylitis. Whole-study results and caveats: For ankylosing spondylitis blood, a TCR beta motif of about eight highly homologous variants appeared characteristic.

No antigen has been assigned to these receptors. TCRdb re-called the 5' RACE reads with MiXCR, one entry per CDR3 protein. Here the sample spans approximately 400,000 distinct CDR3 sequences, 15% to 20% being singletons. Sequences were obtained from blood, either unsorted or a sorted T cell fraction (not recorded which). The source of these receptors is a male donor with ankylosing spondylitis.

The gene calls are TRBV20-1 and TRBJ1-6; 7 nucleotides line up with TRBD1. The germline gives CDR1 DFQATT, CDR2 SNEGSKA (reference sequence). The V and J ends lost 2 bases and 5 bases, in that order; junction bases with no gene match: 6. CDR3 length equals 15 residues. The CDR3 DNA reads TGCAGTGCTAGAAGGGCCGGGACAGATAATTCACCCCTCCACTTT. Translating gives CSARRAGTDNSPLHF.

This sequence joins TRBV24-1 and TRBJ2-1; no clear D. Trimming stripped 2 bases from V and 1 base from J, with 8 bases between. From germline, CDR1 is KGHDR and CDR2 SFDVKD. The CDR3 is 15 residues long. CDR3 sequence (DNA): TGTGCCACCAGTGATTCAAAAGGGTCCTACAATGAGCAGTTCTTC. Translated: CATSDSKGSYNEQFF.

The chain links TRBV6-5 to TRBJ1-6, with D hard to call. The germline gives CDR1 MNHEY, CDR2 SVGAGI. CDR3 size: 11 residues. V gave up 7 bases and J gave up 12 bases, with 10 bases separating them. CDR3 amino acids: CASTNGGPLHF. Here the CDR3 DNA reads TGTGCCAGCACCAACGGAGGACCCCTCCACTTT.

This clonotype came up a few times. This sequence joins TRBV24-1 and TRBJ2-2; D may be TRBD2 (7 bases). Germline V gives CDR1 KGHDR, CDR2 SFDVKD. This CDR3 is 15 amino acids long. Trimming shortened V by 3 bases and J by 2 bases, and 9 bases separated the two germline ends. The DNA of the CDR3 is TGTGCCACCAGTGATCGGGGGGCCAACACCGGGGAGCTGTTTTTT. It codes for CATSDRGANTGELFF.

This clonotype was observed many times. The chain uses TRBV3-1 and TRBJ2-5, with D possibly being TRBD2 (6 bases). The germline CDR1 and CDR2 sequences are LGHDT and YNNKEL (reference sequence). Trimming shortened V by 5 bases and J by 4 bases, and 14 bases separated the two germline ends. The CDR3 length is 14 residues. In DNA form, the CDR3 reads TGTGCCAGCAGCAGATGGGACTCTCCAGAGACCCAGTACTTC. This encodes CASSRWDSPETQYF.

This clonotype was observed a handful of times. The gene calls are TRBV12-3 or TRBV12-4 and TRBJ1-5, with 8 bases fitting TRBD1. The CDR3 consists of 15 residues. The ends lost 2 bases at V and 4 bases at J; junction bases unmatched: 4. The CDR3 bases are TGTGCCAGCAGTTTAACAGGGGGAAAAAATCAGCCCCAGCATTTT. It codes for CASSLTGGKNQPQHF.

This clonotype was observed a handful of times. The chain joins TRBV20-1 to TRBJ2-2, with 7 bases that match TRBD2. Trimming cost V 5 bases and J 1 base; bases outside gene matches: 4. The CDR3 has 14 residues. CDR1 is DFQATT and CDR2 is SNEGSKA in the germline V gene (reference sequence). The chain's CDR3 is CSAYERENTGELFF. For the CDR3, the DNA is TGCAGTGCTTACGAGCGGGAGAACACCGGGGAGCTGTTTTTT.

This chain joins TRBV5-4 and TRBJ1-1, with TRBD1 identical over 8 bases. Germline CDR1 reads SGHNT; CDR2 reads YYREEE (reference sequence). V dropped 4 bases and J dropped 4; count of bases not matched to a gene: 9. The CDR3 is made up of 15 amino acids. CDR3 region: CASSGETGAVTEAFF. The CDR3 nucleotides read TGTGCCAGCAGCGGGGAGACAGGGGCAGTCACTGAAGCTTTCTTT.

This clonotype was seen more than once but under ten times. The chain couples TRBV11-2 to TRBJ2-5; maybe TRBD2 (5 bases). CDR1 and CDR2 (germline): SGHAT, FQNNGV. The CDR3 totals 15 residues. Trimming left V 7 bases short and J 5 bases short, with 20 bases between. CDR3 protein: CASKDPMALAETQYF. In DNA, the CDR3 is TGTGCCAGCAAAGATCCCATGGCATTAGCGGAGACCCAGTACTTC.

The CDR3 nucleotides are TGTGCCACCAGCAGAGTTCCGACAGGGGTCTCCTACGAGCAGTACTTC. Amino acid sequence: CATSRVPTGVSYEQYF. The chain carries TRBV15 and TRBJ2-7; 8 bases fit TRBD1. V lost 1 base and J lost 0; bases outside the gene matches: 5. Germline lookup yields CDR1 LNHNV and CDR2 YYDKDF (reference sequence). The CDR3 runs 16 residues.

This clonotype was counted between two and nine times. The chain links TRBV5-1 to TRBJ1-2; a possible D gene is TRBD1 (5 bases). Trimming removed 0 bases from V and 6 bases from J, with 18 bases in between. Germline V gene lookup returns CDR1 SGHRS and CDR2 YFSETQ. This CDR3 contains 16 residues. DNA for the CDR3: TGCGCCAGCAGCTTGGTTCGGGGGTCATACGGGGATGGCTACACCTTC. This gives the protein CASSLVRGSYGDGYTF.

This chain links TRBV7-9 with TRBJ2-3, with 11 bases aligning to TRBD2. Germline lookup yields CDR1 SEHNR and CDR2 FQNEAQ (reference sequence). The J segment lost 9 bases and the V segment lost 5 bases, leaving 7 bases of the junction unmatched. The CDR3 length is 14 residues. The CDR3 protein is CASSDSGRADTQYF. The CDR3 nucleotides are TGTGCCAGCAGCGATAGCGGGAGGGCCGACACGCAGTATTTT.

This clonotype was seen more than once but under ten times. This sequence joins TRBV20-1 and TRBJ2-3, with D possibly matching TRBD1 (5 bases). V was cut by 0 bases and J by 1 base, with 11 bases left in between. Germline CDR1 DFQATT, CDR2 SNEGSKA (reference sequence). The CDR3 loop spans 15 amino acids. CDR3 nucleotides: TGCAGTGCTAGAGACAGGGTGAAAGGCACAGATACGCAGTATTTT. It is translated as CSARDRVKGTDTQYF.

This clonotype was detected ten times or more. The CDR3 loop reads CAITPGITDTQYF. CDR3 in DNA: TGTGCCATCACTCCGGGTATCACAGATACGCAGTATTTT. The gene calls are TRBV10-3 and TRBJ2-3; D ambiguous. CDR1 and CDR2 (germline): ENHRY, SYGVKD. V was clipped by 7 bases and J by 2 bases, with 10 bases between them. The CDR3 covers 13 residues.

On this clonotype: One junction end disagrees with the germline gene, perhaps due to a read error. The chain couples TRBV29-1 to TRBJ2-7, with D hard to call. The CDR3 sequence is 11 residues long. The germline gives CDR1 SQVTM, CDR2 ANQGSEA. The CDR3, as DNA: TGCAGCGTTGAAGTTAAATACGAGCGGTACTTC. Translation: CSVEVKYERYF.

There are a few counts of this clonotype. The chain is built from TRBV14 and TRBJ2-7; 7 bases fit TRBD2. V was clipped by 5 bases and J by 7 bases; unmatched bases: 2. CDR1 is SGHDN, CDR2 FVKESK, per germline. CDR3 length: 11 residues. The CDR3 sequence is CASSSRGEQYF. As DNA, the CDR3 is TGTGCCAGCAGCTCGCGGGGGGAGCAGTACTTC.

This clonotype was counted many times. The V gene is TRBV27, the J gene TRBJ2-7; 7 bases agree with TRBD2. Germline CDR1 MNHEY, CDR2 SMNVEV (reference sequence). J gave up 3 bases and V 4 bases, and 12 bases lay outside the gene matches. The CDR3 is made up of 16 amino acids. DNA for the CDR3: TGTGCCAGCAGTTCGTTCTCGATCAGGGACTACTACGAGCAGTACTTC. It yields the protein CASSSFSIRDYYEQYF.

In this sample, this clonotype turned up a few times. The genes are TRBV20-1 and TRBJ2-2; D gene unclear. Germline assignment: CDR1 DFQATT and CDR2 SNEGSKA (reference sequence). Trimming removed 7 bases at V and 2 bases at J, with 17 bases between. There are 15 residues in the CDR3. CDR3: CSVPWGLGNTGELFF. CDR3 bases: TGCAGTGTACCGTGGGGTCTGGGAAACACCGGGGAGCTGTTTTTT.

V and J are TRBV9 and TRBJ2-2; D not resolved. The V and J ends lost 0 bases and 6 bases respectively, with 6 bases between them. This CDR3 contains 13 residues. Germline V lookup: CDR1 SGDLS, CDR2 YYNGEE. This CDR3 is CASSVGVSGELFF. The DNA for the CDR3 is TGTGCCAGCAGCGTAGGAGTTTCCGGGGAGCTGTTTTTT.

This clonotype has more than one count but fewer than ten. The CDR3 sequence: CAISEGRGHTDTQYF. Written as DNA, the CDR3 is TGTGCCATCAGTGAGGGCAGGGGGCACACAGATACGCAGTATTTT. The J gene is TRBJ2-3, the V gene TRBV10-3, with TRBD1 matching over 8 bases. Germline CDR1 reads ENHRY; CDR2 reads SYGVKD. Trimming cost V 2 bases and J 2 bases; bases outside gene matches: 3. The CDR3 loop spans 15 amino acids.

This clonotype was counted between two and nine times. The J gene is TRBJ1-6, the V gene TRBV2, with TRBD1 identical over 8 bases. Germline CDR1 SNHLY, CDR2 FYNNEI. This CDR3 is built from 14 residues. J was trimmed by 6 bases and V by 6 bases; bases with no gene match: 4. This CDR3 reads CASSGTGLNSPLHF. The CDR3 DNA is TGTGCCAGCAGCGGGACAGGCCTTAATTCACCCCTCCACTTT.

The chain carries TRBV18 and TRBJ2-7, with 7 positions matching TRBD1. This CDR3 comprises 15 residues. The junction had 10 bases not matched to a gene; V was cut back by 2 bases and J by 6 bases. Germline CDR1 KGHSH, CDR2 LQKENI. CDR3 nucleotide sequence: TGTGCCAGCTCACCAGGGACAGAGGTTGGTGGCGAGCAGTACTTC. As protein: CASSPGTEVGGEQYF.

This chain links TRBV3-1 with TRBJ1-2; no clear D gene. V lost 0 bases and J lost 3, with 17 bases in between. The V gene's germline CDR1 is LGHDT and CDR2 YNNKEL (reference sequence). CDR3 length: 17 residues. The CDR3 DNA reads TGTGCCAGCAGCCAAGATAGGCCAGGATGGAGTGACTATGGCTACACCTTC. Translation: CASSQDRPGWSDYGYTF.

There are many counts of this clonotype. The CDR3 nucleotides are TGTGCCAGCAGTCCAGGGACTAGCGGGAGGAATGAGCAGTTCTTC. This codes for CASSPGTSGRNEQFF. This chain connects TRBV6-1 to TRBJ2-1; the match to TRBD2 covers 15 bases. Unmatched junction bases numbered 3, after V lost 5 bases and J lost 7 bases. CDR3 size: 15 residues. Germline loops: CDR1 MNHNS, CDR2 SASEGT.

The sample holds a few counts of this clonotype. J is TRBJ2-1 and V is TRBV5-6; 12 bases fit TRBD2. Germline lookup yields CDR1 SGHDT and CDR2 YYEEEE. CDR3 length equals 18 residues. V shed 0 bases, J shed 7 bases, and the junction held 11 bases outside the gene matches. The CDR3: CASSLDYLAGGLYNEQFF. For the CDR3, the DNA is TGTGCCAGCAGCTTGGATTATCTAGCGGGGGGGCTTTATAATGAGCAGTTCTTC.

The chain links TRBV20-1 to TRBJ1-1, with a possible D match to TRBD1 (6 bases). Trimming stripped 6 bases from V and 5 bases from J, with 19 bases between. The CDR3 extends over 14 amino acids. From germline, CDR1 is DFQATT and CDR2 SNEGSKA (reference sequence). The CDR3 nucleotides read TGCAGTGCAAACCCGGGGGGGGCGAGGACTGAAGCTTTCTTT. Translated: CSANPGGARTEAFF.

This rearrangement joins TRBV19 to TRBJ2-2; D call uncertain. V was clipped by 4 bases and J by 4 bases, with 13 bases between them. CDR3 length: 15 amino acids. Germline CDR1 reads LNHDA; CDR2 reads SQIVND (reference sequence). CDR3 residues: CASSTSRAGTGELFF. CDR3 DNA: TGTGCCAGTAGTACCTCCCGGGCCGGCACCGGGGAGCTGTTTTTT.

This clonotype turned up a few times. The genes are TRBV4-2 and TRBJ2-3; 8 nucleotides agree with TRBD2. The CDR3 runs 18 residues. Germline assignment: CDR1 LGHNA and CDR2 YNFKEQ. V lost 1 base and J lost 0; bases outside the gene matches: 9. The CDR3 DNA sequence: TGTGCCAGCAGCCAAGTTAGCGGGATGGGTGCTAGCACAGATACGCAGTATTTT. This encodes CASSQVSGMGASTDTQYF.

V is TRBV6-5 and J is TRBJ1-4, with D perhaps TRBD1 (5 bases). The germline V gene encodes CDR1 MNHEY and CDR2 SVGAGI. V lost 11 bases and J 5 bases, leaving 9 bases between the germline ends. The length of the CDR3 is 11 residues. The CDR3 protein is CAVGQNEKLFF. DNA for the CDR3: TGTGCCGTCGGACAAAATGAAAAACTGTTTTTT.

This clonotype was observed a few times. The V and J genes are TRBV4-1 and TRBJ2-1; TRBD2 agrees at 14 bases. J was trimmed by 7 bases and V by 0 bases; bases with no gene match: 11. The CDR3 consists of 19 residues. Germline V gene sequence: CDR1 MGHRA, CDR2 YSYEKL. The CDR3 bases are TGCGCCAGCAGCCAAGACTTCCGACTAGCGGGAGGGCCTGAAAATGAGCAGTTCTTC. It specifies CASSQDFRLAGGPENEQFF.

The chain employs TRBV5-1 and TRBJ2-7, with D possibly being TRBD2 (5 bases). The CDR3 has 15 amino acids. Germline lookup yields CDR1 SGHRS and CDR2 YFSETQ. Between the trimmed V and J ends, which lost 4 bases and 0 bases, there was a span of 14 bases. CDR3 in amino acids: CASSPFSASSYEQYF. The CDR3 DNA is TGCGCCAGCAGCCCCTTTAGCGCAAGCTCCTACGAGCAGTACTTC.

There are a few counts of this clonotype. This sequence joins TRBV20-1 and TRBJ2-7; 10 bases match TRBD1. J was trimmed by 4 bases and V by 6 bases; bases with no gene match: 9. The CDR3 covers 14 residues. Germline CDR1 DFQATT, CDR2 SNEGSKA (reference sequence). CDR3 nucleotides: TGCAGTGCAGCCCTGGGACAGGGGAGTTACGAGCAGTACTTC. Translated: CSAALGQGSYEQYF.